This T cell receptor beta chain derives from a study of blood T cell repertoires in COVID-19. Overall study: There were acute and convalescent COVID-19 samples, and they came from the United States, Italy and Spain. Sources were T cells, B-cell-depleted T cells, or PBMCs; the material itself was cDNA or gDNA.

Per the original methods: Counts of nucleated cells, estimated from reference gene primer amplification, were obtained. Clones were sequenced by immunoSEQ multiplex PCR, and TCRdb holds only the in-frame ones, with some missing. The V and J calls and the clone size are those of that table, but D and trimming were determined from the DNA. The sample has approximately 90,000 clones, about three quarters seen once. The V gene end was trimmed by 4 bases and the J gene end by 8 bases; junction bases not matched to a gene: 7. Germline lookup yields CDR1 LGHDT and CDR2 YNNKEL (reference sequence). This CDR3 comprises 16 residues.

Sequencing was carried out using peripheral blood. This clonotype was sampled from a woman of 80 years or more with acute or convalescent COVID-19. The chain uses TRBV3-1 (or the pseudogene TRBV3-2) and TRBJ2-2; TRBD2 matches at 13 bases. Here the CDR3 DNA reads TGTGCCAGCAGCCCGAGACTAGCGGGGGGCCAGGGGGAGCTGTTTTTT. Amino acids: CASSPRLAGGQGELFF.